Listed below are T cell receptor beta chains from one sample, sequenced in a study of beta chain features in type 1 diabetes. The repertoire was sequenced with immunoSEQ multiplex PCR; TCRdb's copy has only in-frame clones and lacks some. The data contain roughly 140,000 clones, over 7.5% of them singletons. The specimen was central memory CD4+ T cells from blood. These receptors all come from a man between 18 and 29 years old in good health. Each CDR3 is given with its conserved first and last residue. Each record gives: D gene, V gene, clone size, J gene, CDR3 DNA, CDR3 protein. D genes are given only for firm matches. For some rows the clone size is stated as once, few or many, or as a class when expanded; others skip it.

NA	TRBV2	NA	TRBJ1-5	TGTGCCAGCAATCCGGGACAACAATATCAGCCCCAGCATTTT	CASNPGQQYQPQHF
NA	TRBV7-2	few	TRBJ1-6	TGTGCCAGCAGCTTAGACGGCTATAATTCACCCCTCCACTTT	CASSLDGYNSPLHF
TRBD1	TRBV28	few	TRBJ2-3	TGTGCCAGCAGCCGAAATCGGGACAGTAGCCTCACAGATACGCAGTATTTT	CASSRNRDSSLTDTQYF
NA	TRBV5-1	NA	TRBJ2-7	TGCGCCAGCGGTCGTGGGGGGAGCGGCGAGCAGTACTTC	CASGRGGSGEQYF
TRBD2	TRBV11-1	NA	TRBJ2-1	TGTGCCAGCAGCCCGAGACGTCGACTAGCGGGAGGCAATGAGCAGTTCTTC	CASSPRRRLAGGNEQFF
TRBD1	TRBV2	few	TRBJ2-1	TGTGCCAGCTCCCAAGGGGGCCGGTCCTACAATGAGCAGTTCTTC	CASSQGGRSYNEQFF
NA	TRBV27	NA	TRBJ1-2	NA	CASSSSIGAGYTF
NA	TRBV7-9	few	TRBJ1-1	TGTGCCAGCAGCCCTGTCGCGATTGCTGAAGCTTTCTTT	CASSPVAIAEAFF
NA	TRBV28	many	TRBJ2-7	TGTGCCAGCACCGAAGGAGGTCCTGACCCCTACGAGCAGTACTTC	CASTEGGPDPYEQYF
NA	TRBV27	few	TRBJ2-2	TGTGCCAGCAGCCCTCGGGGATCGGGGGAGCTGTTTTTT	CASSPRGSGELFF
NA	TRBV10-3	few	TRBJ1-1	TGTGCCATCAGCGACCATCCTGGGGGGGCGGGGGACACTGAAGCTTTCTTT	CAISDHPGGAGDTEAFF
TRBD1	TRBV9	few	TRBJ2-1	TGTGCCAGCAGGGGACAGTCCTACAATGAGCAGTTCTTC	CASRGQSYNEQFF
NA	TRBV29-1	NA	TRBJ1-3	TGCAGCGTTGTGGAGCACATTTCTTCTGGAAACACCATATATTTT	CSVVEHISSGNTIYF
TRBD2	TRBV10-3	NA	TRBJ2-7	TGTGCCATCAGTCTTTCGGGACTAGATAACGAGCAGTACTTC	CAISLSGLDNEQYF
NA	TRBV28	few	TRBJ2-7	TGTGCCAGCACCGTGCCCAGTACCTACGAGCAGTACTTC	CASTVPSTYEQYF
TRBD1	TRBV7-2	NA	TRBJ1-2	TGTGCCAGCAGCCCCCAGGGGGCCTATGGCTACACCTTC	CASSPQGAYGYTF
TRBD2	TRBV7-3	few	TRBJ2-1	TGTGCCTCCGGGCGGACTAGCGATTCAGAGCAGTTCTTC	CASGRTSDSEQFF
TRBD1	TRBV28	NA	TRBJ1-3	TGTGCCAGCAGTACCACACAGGGGGCGGGGAACACCATATATTTT	CASSTTQGAGNTIYF
TRBD2	TRBV4-2	few	TRBJ2-2	TGTGCCAGCAGCCACCGTCGCGGGGGAAACACCGGGGAGCTGTTTTTT	CASSHRRGGNTGELFF
TRBD1	TRBV29-1	few	TRBJ2-7	TGCAGCGTTGCAGACAGGGTCAGCTACGAGCAGTACTTC	CSVADRVSYEQYF
TRBD2	TRBV27	NA	TRBJ2-1	TGTGCCAGCAGCCTCGTATTATCTAGCGGGAGTATAAATGAGCAGTTCTTC	CASSLVLSSGSINEQFF
NA	TRBV30	many	TRBJ2-2	TGTGCCTCCGAAGGGGGGGGTTTGGACACCGGGGAGCTGTTTTTT	CASEGGGLDTGELFF
TRBD1	TRBV6-5	few	TRBJ2-4	TGTGCCATCTCGGACAGGGGGTTGATAAACATTCAGTACTTC	CAISDRGLINIQYF
TRBD1	TRBV28	NA	TRBJ2-2	TGTGCCAGCAGACCCCCGGGACAGGGGGGCGCGGGGGAGCTGTTTTTT	CASRPPGQGGAGELFF
TRBD1	TRBV30	few	TRBJ1-4	TGTGCCTGGAGTTTCAGTACAGGGGGCTATGAAAAACTGTTTTTT	CAWSFSTGGYEKLFF
NA	TRBV10-2	NA	TRBJ1-5	TGCGCCAGCAGCACGGACAGAGCCAGCAATCAGCCCCAGCATTTT	CASSTDRASNQPQHF
NA	TRBV6-1	NA	TRBJ1-5	TGTGCCAGCAGTGAGCAGGGTGGTGGCAATCAGCCCCAGCATTTT	CASSEQGGGNQPQHF
TRBD1	TRBV19	many	TRBJ1-5	TGTGCCAGTAGTACTACAGGGGGCCGTCAGCCCCAGCATTTT	CASSTTGGRQPQHF
NA	TRBV30	NA	TRBJ2-5	TGTGCCTGGAGTGTACCTGGTCTGAGGGGGGAGACCCAGTACTTC	CAWSVPGLRGETQYF
TRBD1	TRBV25-1	few	TRBJ2-7	TGTGCCAGCAGTGAAATCGATGGGACAGTCTACGAGCAGTACTTC	CASSEIDGTVYEQYF
NA	TRBV5-1	NA	TRBJ2-1	TGCGCCAGCAGCGAAGACCGGAGCTCCTACAATGAGCAGTTCTTC	CASSEDRSSYNEQFF
NA	TRBV9	NA	TRBJ1-1	TGTGCCAGCAGCGTAGTCGGGAGGGACACCAACACTGAAGCTTTCTTT	CASSVVGRDTNTEAFF
NA	TRBV19	few	TRBJ1-1	TGTGCCAGTAGCCTTACAGACGCTGAAGCTTTCTTT	CASSLTDAEAFF
NA	TRBV7-2	few	TRBJ1-5	TGTGCCAGCAGCTTAGCCGGGTTAATAGATCAGCCCCAGCATTTT	CASSLAGLIDQPQHF
TRBD1	TRBV12-5	NA	TRBJ1-1	TGTGCTAGTGGTCACGGACAGGGGATGAACACTGAAGCTTTCTTT	CASGHGQGMNTEAFF
NA	TRBV7-6	NA	TRBJ1-5	TGTGCCAGCAGCGACGGACTTTCGCCCCAGCATTTT	CASSDGLSPQHF
NA	TRBV30	many	TRBJ1-5	TGTGCCTGGAGTGTTAGAGGACAGAGCAATCAGCCCCAGCATTTT	CAWSVRGQSNQPQHF
NA	TRBV19	NA	TRBJ2-2	TGTGCCAGTAGTATAGAGTCGCCACAGAACACCGGGGAGCTGTTTTTT	CASSIESPQNTGELFF
NA	TRBV29-1	many	TRBJ2-5	TGCAGCGTTGAAGGCGCCTACCAAGAGACCCAGTACTTC	CSVEGAYQETQYF
NA	TRBV7-2	few	TRBJ2-5	TGTGCCAGCAGCTTAGTCACAGATACCCACGAGACCCAGTACTTC	CASSLVTDTHETQYF
NA	TRBV7-8	NA	TRBJ2-4	TGTGCCAGCAGCCCAGCCCCGGGTTCGGACATTCAGTACTTC	CASSPAPGSDIQYF
TRBD1	TRBV7-2	few	TRBJ1-3	TGTGCCAGCAGCCCCTCGCGGACAGGGAGAGGAAACACCATATATTTT	CASSPSRTGRGNTIYF
NA	TRBV19	few	TRBJ2-1	TGTGCCAGTAGCCGCCGGGAGCCAAGAACGCAGTTCTTC	CASSRREPRTQFF
TRBD1	TRBV19	NA	TRBJ2-5	TGTGCCACAAGGACAGGGGGAGAAGAGACCCAGTACTTC	CATRTGGEETQYF
NA	TRBV6-5	few	TRBJ2-6	TGTGCCAGCAGTTTACACCGTAACTCTGGGGCCAACGTCCTGACTTTC	CASSLHRNSGANVLTF
TRBD2	TRBV7-2	few	TRBJ2-5	TGTGCCAGCAGCTTTTGGCGGGGGGGCCGGGGGCAAGAGACCCAGTACTTC	CASSFWRGGRGQETQYF
TRBD1	TRBV6-5	NA	TRBJ1-3	TGTGCCAGCAGTGCGGACAGGATCGGAAACACCATATATTTT	CASSADRIGNTIYF
NA	TRBV7-2	many	TRBJ1-5	TGTGCCAGCAGCTTACGGGGCAATCAGCCCCAGCATTTT	CASSLRGNQPQHF
TRBD1	TRBV7-3	NA	TRBJ1-2	TGTGCCAGCAGCGGACAGGTGAACGGCTACACCTTC	CASSGQVNGYTF
TRBD1	TRBV9	NA	TRBJ1-5	TGTGCCAGCGGCAAAGACAGGGGTGGCCAGCCCCAGCATTTT	CASGKDRGGQPQHF
TRBD2	TRBV10-3	many	TRBJ2-7	TGTGCCATCAGTGAGTCGACTAGCGGGAGGCTCGAGCAGTACTTC	CAISESTSGRLEQYF
TRBD1	TRBV30	few	TRBJ1-1	TGTGCCTGGAGTCAGGGGGCGGATGATACTGAAGCTTTCTTT	CAWSQGADDTEAFF
TRBD1	TRBV30	many	TRBJ2-7	TGTGCCTACGCCCGGGACAGGGGGCCCTACGAGCAGTACTTC	CAYARDRGPYEQYF
NA	TRBV28	many	TRBJ2-5	TGTGCCAGCAATTCGCCAGGGGCTTCTCGGGAGACCCAGTACTTC	CASNSPGASRETQYF
TRBD1	TRBV18	NA	TRBJ2-7	TGTGCCAGCTCACTTCGGACAGGAGATTCCTACGAGCAGTACTTC	CASSLRTGDSYEQYF
NA	TRBV18	few	TRBJ1-4	TGTGCCAGCTCATCTAGACAGGATCTGAATGAAAAACTGTTTTTT	CASSSRQDLNEKLFF
NA	TRBV4-2	many	TRBJ2-6	TGTGCCAGCAGCCAAGATCTAGTTTTTGGGGCCAACGTCCTGACTTTC	CASSQDLVFGANVLTF
NA	TRBV19	NA	TRBJ2-6	TGTGCCAGTAGAACAGGATCCTCTGGGGCCAACGTCCTGACTTTC	CASRTGSSGANVLTF
NA	TRBV29-1	many	TRBJ2-1	TGCAGCGTGAGGCGGGGTTCCTACAATGAGCAGTTCTTC	CSVRRGSYNEQFF